Detailed here is one T cell receptor (beta chain). CDR3 length equals 17 residues. The source of the sample is a study of blood T cell repertoires in COVID-19. Turning to the study itself: Italy, Spain and the United States were the sources of the convalescent and acute COVID-19 samples.

The repertoire was sequenced with immunoSEQ multiplex PCR; TCRdb's copy has only in-frame clones and lacks some. The profile shows some 150,000 clones, under 85% of them singletons. This TCR derives from a woman aged 18-29 years who had been exposed to COVID-19. The J gene is TRBJ1-3, the V gene TRBV21-1; the D call in the table, TRBD1, was not verified against the DNA. TRBV21-1 is marked as a pseudogene. The specimen sequenced was PBMCs or T cells enriched from blood (not recorded which). CDR3 coding DNA: TGTGCCAGCAGCAAGCCCGACGACAGCAGCTCTGGAAACACCATATATTTT. This gives the protein CASSKPDDSSSGNTIYF.